Listed below are T cell receptor beta chains from one sample, sequenced in a study of human T cells and chemical hapten exposure. TCRdb re-analysed the 5' RACE reads in MiXCR, keeping a single row per CDR3 protein. Altogether about 140,000 distinct CDR3 sequences are present, about 4.3% being singletons, with the ten largest covering more than 1.2%. Receptors were obtained from a female donor in good health. Each CDR3 is given with its conserved first and last residue. The D gene is left open where the match is weak. Only some rows state a clone size, as once, few, many or a class for expanded clones.

clone size,CDR3 length,J gene,D gene,V gene,CDR3 DNA,CDR3 protein
many,13,TRBJ2-1,NA,TRBV2,TGTGCCAGCATAGGGGGACTTTACAATGAGCAGTTCTTC,CASIGGLYNEQFF
many,12,TRBJ2-7,NA,TRBV6-6,TGTGCCAGCCGGAGGGGAACCTACGAGCAGTACTTC,CASRRGTYEQYF
many,18,TRBJ1-5,NA,TRBV19,TGTGCCAGTAGTTCCGAGGTAGGCCGCGGGTATAGCAATCAGCCCCAGCATTTT,CASSSEVGRGYSNQPQHF
many,13,TRBJ2-7,NA,TRBV5-4,TGTGCCAGCAGCTTTGAGTGGGGGGACGAGCAGTACTTC,CASSFEWGDEQYF
many,14,TRBJ2-7,NA,TRBV29-1,TGCAGCGTTGAAGAAGGAGGCCGCGAGTACGAGCAGTACTTC,CSVEEGGREYEQYF
few,15,TRBJ1-2,TRBD1,TRBV6-5,TGTGCCAGCAGTTACTCGGACAGGCCTAACTATGGCTACACCTTC,CASSYSDRPNYGYTF
many,16,TRBJ2-1,TRBD1,TRBV5-5,TGTGCCAGCAGCTTGGTAGGGGGCGCTGGAGTGGATGAGCAGTTCTTC,CASSLVGGAGVDEQFF
many,15,TRBJ2-3,TRBD1,TRBV19,TGTGCCAGTAGTATCGGACAGGTGGAGACAGATACGCAGTATTTT,CASSIGQVETDTQYF
many,11,TRBJ1-5,NA,TRBV20-1,TGCAGTGCTACGAGGAACGAGCCCCAGCATTTT,CSATRNEPQHF
NA,11,TRBJ2-5,NA,TRBV6-5,TGTGCCAGCAGCCAGGGGGGCCCAGAGTACTTC,CASSQGGPEYF
NA,12,TRBJ2-3,NA,TRBV20-1,TGCAGTGCAGAACAATGCACAGATACGCAGTATTTT,CSAEQCTDTQYF
many,15,TRBJ1-4,NA,TRBV20-1,TGCAGTGCTAGAGAAGAGGGACGGGGTAATGAAAAACTGTTTTTT,CSAREEGRGNEKLFF
many,13,TRBJ2-3,NA,TRBV24-1,TGTGCCACCAGTGAGAGCAACACAGATACGCAGTATTTT,CATSESNTDTQYF
many,16,TRBJ1-2,NA,TRBV12-3/TRBV12-4,TGTGCCAGCAGGACTATACCTGGCCAGGCTAACTATGGCTACACCTTC,CASRTIPGQANYGYTF
many,13,TRBJ2-5,NA,TRBV9,TGTGCCAGCAGCGGGCCGGACGGGGAGACCCAGTACTTC,CASSGPDGETQYF
many,11,TRBJ2-2,NA,TRBV29-1,TGCAGCGTTGTAGAGGTCGGGGAGCTGTTTTTT,CSVVEVGELFF
many,15,TRBJ2-1,NA,TRBV5-1,TGCGCCAGCAGCTTGGCCGCAGGGACGTACAATGAGCAGTTCTTC,CASSLAAGTYNEQFF
few,16,TRBJ2-3,TRBD2,TRBV3-1,TGTGCCAGCAGCCAAGCTAGCGGGGGGCCCACAGATACGCAGTATTTT,CASSQASGGPTDTQYF
many,12,TRBJ1-1,TRBD1,TRBV28,TGTGCCAGCAGTTCACAGGGGGGATGGGCTTTCTTT,CASSSQGGWAFF
many,15,TRBJ1-1,TRBD1,TRBV6-2/TRBV6-3,TGTGCCAGCAGTTACGAAGTCAGGGGGCTGACTGAAGCTTTCTTT,CASSYEVRGLTEAFF
many,13,TRBJ2-3,TRBD2,TRBV29-1,TGCGGCGGGGGGGCGCTAGGGACAGATACGCAGTATTTT,CGGGALGTDTQYF
many,14,TRBJ2-3,NA,TRBV29-1,TGCAGCGTTGTCCGGCAGGGTTCCCAAGATACGCAGTATTTT,CSVVRQGSQDTQYF
many,14,TRBJ2-3,NA,TRBV7-2,TGTGCCAGCAGCTTAGAGGACTACACAGATACGCAGTATTTT,CASSLEDYTDTQYF
many,16,TRBJ2-7,NA,TRBV21-1,TGTGCCAGCAGCAAGGAGGGGGACAGGGATTCCTACGAGCAGTACTTC,CASSKEGDRDSYEQYF
NA,18,TRBJ2-4,TRBD1,TRBV4-3,TGCGCCAGCAGCCCGACCCCCGACAGGGTAAGACGACGAAACATTCAGTACTTC,CASSPTPDRVRRRNIQYF
many,11,TRBJ2-1,NA,TRBV6-2/TRBV6-3,TGTGCCAGCAGCCGTAGGGGTGAGCAGTTCTTC,CASSRRGEQFF
many,13,TRBJ2-7,TRBD1,TRBV20-1,TGCAGTGCTAGGTGGGACAGGGGGCGGGAGCAGTACTTC,CSARWDRGREQYF